The clone carrying this T cell receptor (beta chain) was seen a handful of times. Its antigen is undetermined. This sample stems from a study of CD8 T cells in ankylosing spondylitis. There are 15 residues in the CDR3. V gave up 3 bases and J gave up 3 bases; unmatched junction bases: 4. Germline V gives CDR1 SGDLS, CDR2 YYNGEE. TCRdb passed the 5' RACE reads through MiXCR, listing each CDR3 protein once. This table has 7,500 or so distinct CDR3 sequences, more than 7.5% appearing once. Study outcomes and limitations: Reportedly, significant enrichment of disease-linked clones occurred in matched ankylosing spondylitis synovial fluid.

Sequenced: blood, either unsorted or a sorted T cell fraction (not recorded which). The rearrangement links TRBV9 to TRBJ2-1; 9 bases map to TRBD1. The origin of this receptor is a male donor with ankylosing spondylitis or in good health (not recorded which). The DNA of the CDR3 is TGTGCCAGCAGCGCCAGACAGGGGGACTACAATGAGCAGTTCTTC. Its translation: CASSARQGDYNEQFF.